What follows are 17 T cell receptor beta chains derived from one specimen sequenced in a study of graft-versus-host responses after intestinal transplantation. Generated by immunoSEQ multiplex PCR, the TCRdb table keeps only in-frame clones and is missing some. This table holds approximately 99,000 clones, 92% found once. Antigen specificity for these receptors is unknown. The sequenced sample was unstimulated CD8+ T cells sorted from spleen or lymph node cells, obtained before transplant. These TCRs come from a human donor who was the organ donor for an intestinal transplant.

The chain employs TRBV27 and TRBJ1-3; D is ambiguous. Trimming shortened V by 5 bases and J by 4 bases, and 9 bases separated the two germline ends. The germline V gene encodes CDR1 MNHEY and CDR2 SMNVEV (reference sequence). The CDR3 has 13 residues. The CDR3 sequence: CASSGGSGNTIYF. The DNA for the CDR3 is TGTGCCAGCAGTGGAGGTTCAGGAAACACCATATATTTT.

Points on this clone: A read error may account for a junction end that differs from germline. The V gene is TRBV7-8, the J gene TRBJ1-1; D ambiguous. Per germline, CDR1 SGHVS and CDR2 FQNEAQ. CDR3 length: 15 residues. The CDR3 loop reads CASSLDRSGRTEAFF. DNA of the CDR3: TGTGCCAGCAGCTTAGATCGGAGTGGGCGGACTGAAGCCTTCTTT.

V is TRBV10-3 and J is TRBJ1-1, with a weak D call TRBD1 (6 bases). Per germline, CDR1 ENHRY and CDR2 SYGVKD. The CDR3 runs 15 residues. Between the trimmed V and J ends, which lost 11 bases and 0 bases, there was a span of 19 bases. CDR3 residues: CAVREGGLMNTEAFF. CDR3 nucleotides: TGTGCCGTGAGGGAGGGGGGCCTTATGAACACTGAAGCTTTCTTT.

Points on this clone: Germline and junction disagree at one end, which may indicate a read error. The gene calls are TRBV7-7 and TRBJ2-5, with D possibly matching TRBD2 (6 bases). The V gene's germline CDR1 is SSHAT and CDR2 FNYEAQ (reference sequence). The CDR3 totals 15 residues. In nucleotides, the CDR3 is TGTGCTAGCAGCCCGGGGGAAGTCAGAGGGGAGACCCAGTACTTC. This translates into CASSPGEVRGETQYF.

This clone was counted once. CDR3 nucleotide sequence: TGTGCCAGCAGCTTGGCTAGTTGGAATGAGCAGTTCTTC. As protein: CASSLASWNEQFF. The genes are TRBV5-4 and TRBJ2-1; no firm D call. V lost 0 bases, J lost 7 bases, and 8 bases lay in between. The germline V gene has CDR1 SGHNT and CDR2 YYREEE (reference sequence). The CDR3 has 13 amino acids.

This chain connects TRBV7-8 to TRBJ2-1, with 13 bases identical to TRBD2. Germline lookup yields CDR1 SGHVS and CDR2 FQNEAQ. J lost 6 bases, V lost 1 base, and 0 bases had no gene match. This CDR3 is 15 amino acids long. The CDR3 nucleotides are TGTGCCAGCAGCTTAGGGACTAGCGGGAGCAATGAGCAGTTCTTC. It codes for CASSLGTSGSNEQFF.

The gene calls are TRBV5-6 and TRBJ1-5, with 9 bases matching TRBD1. Germline CDR1 reads SGHDT; CDR2 reads YYEEEE. The CDR3 consists of 15 residues. V lost 0 bases, J lost 5 bases, and 3 bases stayed unmatched. The CDR3 protein is CASSLAGQGYQPQHF. For the CDR3, the DNA is TGTGCCAGCAGCTTGGCGGGACAGGGCTATCAGCCCCAGCATTTT.

This chain links TRBV9 with TRBJ2-2; 11 nucleotides align to TRBD1. Germline CDR1 and CDR2: SGDLS and YYNGEE. CDR3 length: 16 residues. Losses at the gene ends were 3 bases for V and 9 bases for J; bases not matched to a gene: 10. CDR3 nucleotide sequence: TGTGCCAGCAGCGCTCTGGGGACAGGGGGGGATAGGGAGCTGTTTTTT. Protein product: CASSALGTGGDRELFF.

V usage is TRBV5-6 and J usage is TRBJ2-5, with D perhaps TRBD1 (5 bases). V lost 10 bases and J lost 1, with 14 bases in between. In germline, CDR1 is SGHDT, CDR2 YYEEEE. The CDR3 has 13 residues. The CDR3 bases are TGTGCCCCGGTGCAGGGAATCCAAGAGACCCAGTACTTC. Translated, it gives CAPVQGIQETQYF.

The chain is built from TRBV13 and TRBJ1-1, with unresolved D. The V and J ends lost 3 bases and 1 base respectively, with 9 bases between them. This CDR3 spans 14 amino acids. Germline V gene data show CDR1 as PRHDT and CDR2 as FYEKMQ (reference sequence). CDR3 nucleotides: TGTGCCAGCAGCTTCAGGAGGCCGAACACTGAAGCTTTCTTT. It yields the protein CASSFRRPNTEAFF.

With respect to this clone: One end of the junction is discordant with germline, which a read error may explain. The sample contains more than one DNA sequence encoding this CDR3. The chain is built from TRBV28 and TRBJ1-1; D is uncertain. Germline loops: CDR1 MDHEN, CDR2 SYDVKM. This CDR3 is 12 amino acids long. The chain's CDR3 is CASSLGNTEAFF. The CDR3 DNA is TGTGCCAGCAGTCTCGGGAACACTGAAGCCTTCTTT.

This clone showed up just once. V is TRBV6-5 and J is TRBJ2-1; 9 bases match TRBD2. Germline values: CDR1 MNHEY, CDR2 SVGAGI. The CDR3 is made up of 14 amino acids. V lost 2 bases to trimming and J lost 7 bases; unmatched junction nucleotides: 3. CDR3 bases: TGTGCCAGCAGTTACGCGGGGGGGCAAAATGAGCAGTTCTTC. This encodes CASSYAGGQNEQFF.

The chain uses TRBV5-8 and TRBJ2-3; tentatively, D is TRBD2 (5 bases). Germline loops: CDR1 SGHTS, CDR2 YDEGEE. This CDR3 is built from 14 residues. V shed 4 bases and J shed 0 bases, with 9 bases lying between them. The CDR3 loop is CASSQWTSTDTQYF. The CDR3, as DNA: TGTGCCAGCAGCCAATGGACTAGCACAGATACGCAGTATTTT.

The chain uses TRBV4-2 and TRBJ2-5; the D gene is possibly TRBD2 (5 bases). Trimming pared 0 bases from V and 4 bases from J, leaving 12 bases between. The CDR3 loop spans 15 amino acids. Germline V lookup: CDR1 LGHNA, CDR2 YNFKEQ. The DNA for the CDR3 is TGTGCCAGCAGCCAAGATCAGACTACTCGAGAGACCCAGTACTTC. Translation gives CASSQDQTTRETQYF.

The chain couples TRBV21-1 to TRBJ2-6; the D call of TRBD1 is as the table states it, not checked on the DNA. TRBV21-1 is a known pseudogene. The CDR3 consists of 21 residues. DNA for the CDR3: TGTGCCAGCAGCAGAATACACCGACATGTTCAGATCGCCTCTGGGGCCAACGTCCTGACTTTC. Translation: CASSRIHRHVQIASGANVLTF.

The chain recombines TRBV7-9 with TRBJ1-2; D remains ambiguous. This CDR3 spans 13 amino acids. V was trimmed by 1 base and J by 8 bases, leaving 11 bases between them. The germline V gene encodes CDR1 SEHNR and CDR2 FQNEAQ (reference sequence). Here the CDR3 reads CASSLVQFRGYTF. CDR3 in DNA: TGTGCCAGCAGCTTAGTCCAGTTCAGGGGCTACACCTTC.

V is TRBV11-2 and J is TRBJ1-2, with D maybe TRBD1 (6 bases). From germline, CDR1 is SGHAT and CDR2 FQNNGV. The CDR3 has 17 amino acids. Trimming took 0 bases from V and 4 from J, leaving 18 bases between them. The CDR3 bases are TGTGCCAGCAGCTTAGACTCGGCGACAGGAAACGTCTATGGCTACACCTTC. This encodes CASSLDSATGNVYGYTF.